This TCR beta chain was identified during a study of T cell responses to AZD1222 COVID-19 vaccine. Both about-4-week and about-12-week second-dose recipients were combined. Trimming pared 6 bases from V and 7 bases from J, leaving 7 bases between. The germline CDR1 and CDR2 sequences are MNHEY and SVGAGI. The CDR3 runs to 12 residues. Generated by immunoSEQ multiplex PCR, the TCRdb table keeps only in-frame clones and is missing some. The sample has about 110,000 clones, over 75% seen once. Study observations and caveats: The reported proportion of spike-specific TCRs targeting unmutated variant regions was nearly half. Scientists sampled the repertoires only once the peak T cell response had passed. Spike-specific TCR breadth and depth rose after two AZD1222 doses.

Points on this clone: Antigen: not known.

This sample comprised peripheral blood, obtained 28 days after the second AZD1222 dose. This chain joins TRBV6-5 and TRBJ1-6; no reliable D call. The clonotype was recovered from an adult who received the AZD1222 COVID-19 vaccine. This CDR3 is CASREGNSPLHF. Written as DNA, the CDR3 is TGTGCCAGCAGGGAGGGCAATTCACCCCTCCACTTT.